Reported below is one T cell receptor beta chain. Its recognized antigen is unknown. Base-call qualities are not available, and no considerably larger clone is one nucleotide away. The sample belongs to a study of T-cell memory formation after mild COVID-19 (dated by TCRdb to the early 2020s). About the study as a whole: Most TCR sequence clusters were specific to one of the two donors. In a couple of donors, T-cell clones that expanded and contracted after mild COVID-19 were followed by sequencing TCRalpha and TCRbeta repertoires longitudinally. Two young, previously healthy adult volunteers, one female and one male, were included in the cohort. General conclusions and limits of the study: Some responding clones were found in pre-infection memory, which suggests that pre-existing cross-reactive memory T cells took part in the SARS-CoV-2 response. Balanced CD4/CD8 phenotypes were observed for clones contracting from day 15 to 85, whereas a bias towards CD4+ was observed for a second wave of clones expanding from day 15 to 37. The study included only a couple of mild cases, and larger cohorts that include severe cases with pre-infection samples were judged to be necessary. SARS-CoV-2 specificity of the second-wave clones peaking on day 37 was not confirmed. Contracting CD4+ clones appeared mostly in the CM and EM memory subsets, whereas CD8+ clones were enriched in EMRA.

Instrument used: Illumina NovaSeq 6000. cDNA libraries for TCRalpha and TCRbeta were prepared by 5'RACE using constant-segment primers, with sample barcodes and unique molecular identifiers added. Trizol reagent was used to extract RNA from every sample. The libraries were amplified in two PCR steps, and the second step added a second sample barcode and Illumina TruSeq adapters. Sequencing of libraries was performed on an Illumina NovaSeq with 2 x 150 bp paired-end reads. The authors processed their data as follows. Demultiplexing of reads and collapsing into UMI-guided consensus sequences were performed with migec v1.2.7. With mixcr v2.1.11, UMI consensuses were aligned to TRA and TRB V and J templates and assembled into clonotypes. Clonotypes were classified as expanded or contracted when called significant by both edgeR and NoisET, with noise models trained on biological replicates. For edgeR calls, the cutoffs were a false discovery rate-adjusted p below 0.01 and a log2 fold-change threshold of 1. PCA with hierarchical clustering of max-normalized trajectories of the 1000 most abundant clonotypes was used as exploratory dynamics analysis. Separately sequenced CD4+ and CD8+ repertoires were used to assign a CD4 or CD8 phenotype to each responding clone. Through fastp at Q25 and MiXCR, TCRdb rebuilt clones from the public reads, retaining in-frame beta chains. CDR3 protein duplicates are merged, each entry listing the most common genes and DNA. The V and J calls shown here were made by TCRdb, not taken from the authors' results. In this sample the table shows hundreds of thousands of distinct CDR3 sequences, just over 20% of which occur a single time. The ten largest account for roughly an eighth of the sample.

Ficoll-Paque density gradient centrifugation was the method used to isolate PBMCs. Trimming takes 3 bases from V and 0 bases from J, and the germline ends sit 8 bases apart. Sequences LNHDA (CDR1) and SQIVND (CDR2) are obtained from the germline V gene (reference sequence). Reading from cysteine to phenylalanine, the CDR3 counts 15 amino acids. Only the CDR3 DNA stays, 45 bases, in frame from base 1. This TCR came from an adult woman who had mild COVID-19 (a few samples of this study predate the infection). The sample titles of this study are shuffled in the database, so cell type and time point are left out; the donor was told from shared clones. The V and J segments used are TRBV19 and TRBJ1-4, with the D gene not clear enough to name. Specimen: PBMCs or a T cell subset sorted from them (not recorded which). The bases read TGTGCCAGTAGTATCCAGGACTCAACTAATGAAAAACTGTTTTTT. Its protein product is CASSIQDSTNEKLFF.